This T cell receptor beta chain was sequenced in a study of shared clonotypes between healthy human individuals. Genomic DNA belonging to each subset was distributed in equal measure over several immunoSEQ plates. Sequencing was performed with immunoSEQ multiplex PCR; in TCRdb, only in-frame clones are kept and a portion is missing. The sample contains some 1 million clones, 70% to 80% of which appear only once. This TCR was recovered from a man aged 18 to 29 in good health. The sequenced material came from memory CD4+ T cells sorted from blood. Sample subset: CD45RA-negative fraction.

CDR3 DNA: TGTGCCAGCGATCTGGCGGGAGGGAAGAAGGAGACCCAGTACTTC. Encoded protein: CASDLAGGKKETQYF. The chain joins TRBV7-8 to TRBJ2-5, with 9 bases matching TRBD2. CDR3 length equals 15 residues. Germline V gene lookup returns CDR1 SGHVS and CDR2 FQNEAQ. V lost 8 bases and J lost 5; bases outside the gene matches: 12.